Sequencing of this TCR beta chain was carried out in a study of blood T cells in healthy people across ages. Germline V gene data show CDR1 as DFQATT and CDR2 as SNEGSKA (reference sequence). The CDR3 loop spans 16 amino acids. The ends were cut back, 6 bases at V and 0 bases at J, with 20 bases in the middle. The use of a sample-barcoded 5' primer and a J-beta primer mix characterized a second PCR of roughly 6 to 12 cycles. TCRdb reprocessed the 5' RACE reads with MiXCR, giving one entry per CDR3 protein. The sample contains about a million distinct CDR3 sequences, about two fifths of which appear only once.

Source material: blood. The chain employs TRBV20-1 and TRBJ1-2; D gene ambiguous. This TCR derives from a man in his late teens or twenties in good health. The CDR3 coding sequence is TGCAGTGCCGATCCGGGCACTAAGAGAGCTAACTATGGCTACACCTTC. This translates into CSADPGTKRANYGYTF.